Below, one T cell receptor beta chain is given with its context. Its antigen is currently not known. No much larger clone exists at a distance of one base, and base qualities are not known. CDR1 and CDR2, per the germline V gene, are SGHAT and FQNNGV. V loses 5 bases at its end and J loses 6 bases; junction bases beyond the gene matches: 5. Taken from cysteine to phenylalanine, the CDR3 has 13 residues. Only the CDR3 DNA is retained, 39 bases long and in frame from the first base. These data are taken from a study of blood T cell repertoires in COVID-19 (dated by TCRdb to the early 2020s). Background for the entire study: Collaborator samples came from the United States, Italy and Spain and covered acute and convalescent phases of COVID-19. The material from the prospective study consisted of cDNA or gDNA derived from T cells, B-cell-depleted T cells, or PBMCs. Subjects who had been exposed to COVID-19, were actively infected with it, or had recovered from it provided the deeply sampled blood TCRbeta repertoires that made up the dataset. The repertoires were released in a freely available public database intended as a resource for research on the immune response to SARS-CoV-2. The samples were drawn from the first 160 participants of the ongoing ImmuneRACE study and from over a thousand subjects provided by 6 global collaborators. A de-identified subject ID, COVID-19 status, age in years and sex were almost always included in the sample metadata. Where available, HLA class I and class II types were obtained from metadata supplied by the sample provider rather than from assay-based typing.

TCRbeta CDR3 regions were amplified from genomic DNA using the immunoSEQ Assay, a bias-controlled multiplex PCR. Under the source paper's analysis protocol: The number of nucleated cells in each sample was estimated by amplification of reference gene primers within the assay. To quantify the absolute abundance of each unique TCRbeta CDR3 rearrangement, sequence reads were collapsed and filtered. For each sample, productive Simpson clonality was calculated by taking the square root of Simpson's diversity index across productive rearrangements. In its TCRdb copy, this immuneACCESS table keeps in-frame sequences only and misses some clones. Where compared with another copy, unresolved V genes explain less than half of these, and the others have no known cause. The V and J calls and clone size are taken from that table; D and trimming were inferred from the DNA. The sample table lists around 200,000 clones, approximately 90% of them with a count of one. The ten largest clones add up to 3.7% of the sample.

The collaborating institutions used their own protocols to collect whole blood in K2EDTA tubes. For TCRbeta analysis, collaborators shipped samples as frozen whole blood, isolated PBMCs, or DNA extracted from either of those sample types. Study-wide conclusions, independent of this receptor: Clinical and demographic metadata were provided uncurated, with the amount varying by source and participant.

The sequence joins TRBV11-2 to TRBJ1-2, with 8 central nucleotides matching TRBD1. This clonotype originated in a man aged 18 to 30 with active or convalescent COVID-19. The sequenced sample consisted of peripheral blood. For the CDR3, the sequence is CASSQGQAHGYTF. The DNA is TGTGCCAGCAGCCAGGGACAGGCTCATGGCTACACCTTC.